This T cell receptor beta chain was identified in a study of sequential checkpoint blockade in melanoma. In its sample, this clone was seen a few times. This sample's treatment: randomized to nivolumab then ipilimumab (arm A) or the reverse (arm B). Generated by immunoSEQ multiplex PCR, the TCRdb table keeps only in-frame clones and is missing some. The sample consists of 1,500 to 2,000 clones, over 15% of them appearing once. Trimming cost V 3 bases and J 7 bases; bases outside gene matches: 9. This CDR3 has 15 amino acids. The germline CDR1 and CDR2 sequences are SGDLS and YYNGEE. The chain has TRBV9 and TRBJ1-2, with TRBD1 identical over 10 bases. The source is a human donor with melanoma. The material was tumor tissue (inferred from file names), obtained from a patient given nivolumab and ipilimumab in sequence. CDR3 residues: CASSATTGGAGGYTF. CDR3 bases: TGTGCCAGCAGCGCAACGACAGGGGGCGCAGGTGGCTACACCTTC.